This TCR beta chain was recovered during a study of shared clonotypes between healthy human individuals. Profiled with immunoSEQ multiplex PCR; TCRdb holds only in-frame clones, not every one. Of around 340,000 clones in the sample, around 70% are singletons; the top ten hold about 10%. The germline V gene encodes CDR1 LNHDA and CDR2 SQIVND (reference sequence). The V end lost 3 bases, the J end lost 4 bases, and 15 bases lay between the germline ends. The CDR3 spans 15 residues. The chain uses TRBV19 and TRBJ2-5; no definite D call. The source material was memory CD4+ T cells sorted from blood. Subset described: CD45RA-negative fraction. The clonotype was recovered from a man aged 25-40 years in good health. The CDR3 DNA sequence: TGTGCCAGTAGTATCAGGCTCCGGGCTGGAGAGACCCAGTACTTC. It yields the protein CASSIRLRAGETQYF. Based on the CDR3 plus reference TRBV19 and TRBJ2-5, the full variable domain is DGGITQSPKYLFRKEGQNVTLSCEQNLNHDAMYWYRQDPGQGLRLIYYSQIVNDFQKGDIAEGYSVSREKKESFPLTVTSAQKNPTAFYLCASSIRLRAGETQYFGPGTRLLVL.